Each of the 24 T cell receptor beta chains below was sequenced from the same sample in a study of Graves' ophthalmopathy and Graves' hyperthyroidism. TCR beta CDR3 amplification used RNA transcripts. First-round RT-PCR used HTBI primers; second-round multiplex PCR followed. From the multiplex PCR reads, TCRdb called clonotypes with MiXCR, one entry per CDR3 protein. The sample includes about 220,000 distinct CDR3 sequences, approximately 21% of them seen just once. The sequencing sample was made of peripheral blood. These receptors were taken from a woman between 45 and 60 years old with Graves' ophthalmopathy.

The rearrangement joins TRBV18 to TRBJ1-2; TRBD1 matches 9 bases. The CDR3 covers 13 residues. Germline V gives CDR1 KGHSH, CDR2 LQKENI. The V gene end was trimmed by 4 bases and the J gene end by 6 bases; junction bases not matched to a gene: 3. The CDR3 DNA reads TGTGCCAGCTCACAGGGACAGGGTGATGGCTACACCTTC. Its translation: CASSQGQGDGYTF.

This clonotype was observed a handful of times. This chain joins TRBV30 and TRBJ1-2, with D maybe TRBD1 (5 bases). From germline, CDR1 is GTSNPN and CDR2 SVGIG (reference sequence). The V gene lost 0 bases and the J gene lost 5 bases, with 16 bases spanning the gap. The CDR3 consists of 15 residues. The CDR3 DNA reads as TGTGCCTGGAGTGTAGCCAGGGAGGGTGGGTATGGCTACACCTTC. Translating it yields CAWSVAREGGYGYTF.

This clonotype has ten or more counts. The chain uses TRBV28 and TRBJ2-5; D uncertain. Germline CDR1 and CDR2: MDHEN and SYDVKM. The CDR3 spans 13 residues. Trimming removed 6 bases at V and 5 bases at J, with 13 bases between. Here the CDR3 DNA reads TGTGCCAGCAGCGTCTGGGTGGGGGAGACCCAGTACTTC. Its protein product is CASSVWVGETQYF. The full variable domain, its missing parts supplied by reference TRBV28 and TRBJ2-5, is DVKVTQSSRYLVKRTGEKVFLECVQDMDHENMFWYRQDPGLGLRLIYFSYDVKMKEKGDIPEGYSVSREKKERFSLILESASTNQTSMYLCASSVWVGETQYFGPGTRLLVL.

This clonotype was detected many times. The chain uses TRBV24-1 and TRBJ2-5; D possibly corresponds to TRBD2 (5 bases). V was shortened by 5 bases and J by 5 bases, with 14 bases between the two germline ends. The CDR3 sequence is 14 residues long. Germline lookup yields CDR1 KGHDR and CDR2 SFDVKD. This CDR3 is CATSGAGKRETQYF. The CDR3, as DNA: TGTGCCACCAGTGGGGCCGGGAAGAGGGAGACCCAGTACTTC.

This clonotype was counted many times. This chain joins TRBV19 and TRBJ1-1; maybe TRBD1 (6 bases). This CDR3 contains 15 residues. The germline V and J ends were trimmed by 3 bases and 4 bases, with 15 bases remaining between them. Germline CDR1 LNHDA, CDR2 SQIVND (reference sequence). The CDR3 nucleotides read TGTGCCAGTAGTATTCTGGGGGCGTTTCGCACTGAAGCTTTCTTT. It encodes CASSILGAFRTEAFF.

A few counts support this clonotype. V is TRBV14 and J is TRBJ2-5; 15 nucleotides align to TRBD2. The V gene end was trimmed by 3 bases and the J gene end by 8 bases; junction bases not matched to a gene: 7. In germline, CDR1 is SGHDN, CDR2 FVKESK. The CDR3 runs to 16 residues. The CDR3 DNA is TGTGCCAGCAGCCAGGGACTAGCGGGAGGCAGGGAAACCCAGTACTTC. Translating it yields CASSQGLAGGRETQYF.

This clonotype showed up many times. The rearrangement uses TRBV7-8 and TRBJ2-7; D may correspond to TRBD1 or TRBD2 (5 bases each). CDR1 SGHVS and CDR2 FQNEAQ come from the germline V gene. V lost 5 bases, J lost 2 bases, and 16 bases lay in between. The CDR3 runs to 15 residues. The CDR3, as DNA: TGTGCCAGCAGCCCCCCCGGGGCAGGGCCCTACGAGCAGTACTTC. Translation: CASSPPGAGPYEQYF.

V and J are TRBV19 and TRBJ2-1; D is uncertain. V shed 5 bases and J shed 8 bases, with 13 bases lying between them. Germline lookup yields CDR1 LNHDA and CDR2 SQIVND (reference sequence). The CDR3 contains 13 residues. CDR3 protein: CASSQYQAYEQFF. CDR3 coding DNA: TGTGCCAGTAGTCAATACCAGGCGTATGAGCAGTTCTTC.

This clonotype was detected ten times or more. The rearrangement uses TRBV4-1 and TRBJ1-6; 7 nucleotides match TRBD1. Germline V CDR1 and CDR2: MGHRA, YSYEKL. V was pared by 5 bases and J by 9 bases, with 7 bases of the junction left unmatched. This CDR3 comprises 14 residues. CDR3 DNA sequence: TGCGCCAGCAGCTCAGACAGGGTTGGTTCACCCCTCCACTTT. Its protein is CASSSDRVGSPLHF.

This clonotype was recorded many times. A read error may be the cause here, since a much bigger clone is one base away. The CDR3 loop reads CATSGTGNTEAFF. The CDR3 nucleotides are TGTGCCACCAGTGGTACAGGGAACACTGAAGCTTTCTTT. This chain uses TRBV24-1 with TRBJ1-1; the D gene is possibly TRBD1 (5 bases). With 5 bases removed from V and 1 base from J, the gap between germline ends came to 7 bases. CDR1 is KGHDR, CDR2 SFDVKD, per germline. The CDR3 runs 13 residues.

This clonotype was observed at least ten times. This chain links TRBV6-1 with TRBJ1-1, with D perhaps TRBD1 (5 bases). Germline CDR1 reads MNHNS; CDR2 reads SASEGT. The CDR3 has 13 amino acids. The V gene lost 2 bases and the J gene lost 8 bases, with 12 bases spanning the gap. The CDR3 sequence: CASSESWGGEAFF. The CDR3 nucleotides are TGTGCCAGCAGTGAAAGTTGGGGGGGGGAAGCTTTCTTT.

This clonotype was seen many times. The genes are TRBV5-1 and TRBJ2-2, with a possible D match to TRBD2 (6 bases). Germline V gene data show CDR1 as SGHRS and CDR2 as YFSETQ. The CDR3 has 13 residues. V shed 4 bases and J shed 4 bases, with 8 bases lying between them. The CDR3 DNA reads as TGCGCCAGCAGCCTCGGGAGCACCGGGGAGCTGTTTTTT. Its translation: CASSLGSTGELFF.

This clonotype was counted between two and nine times. The J gene is TRBJ1-6, the V gene TRBV18, with TRBD1 matching 11 bases. V shed 1 base and J 9 bases; nucleotides not matched to a gene: 5. The CDR3 spans 16 residues. Looked up from germline, CDR1 is KGHSH and CDR2 is LQKENI. CDR3 loop: CASSPLAGTGGSPLHF. CDR3 coding DNA: TGTGCCAGCTCACCACTCGCCGGGACAGGGGGTTCACCCCTCCACTTT.

This clonotype was observed at least ten times. This chain links TRBV9 with TRBJ2-5; D is ambiguous. CDR3 size: 12 residues. CDR1 and CDR2 (germline): SGDLS, YYNGEE. With 1 base removed from V and 3 bases from J, the gap between germline ends came to 4 bases. The CDR3 nucleotides are TGTGCCAGCAGCGTAAGGGAAGAGACCCAGTACTTC. It translates to CASSVREETQYF.

This clonotype was detected many times. This chain uses TRBV15 with TRBJ2-7; TRBD2 aligns across 9 bases. CDR3 length: 18 residues. J gave up 4 bases and V 0 bases, and 13 bases lay outside the gene matches. Germline V lookup: CDR1 LNHNV, CDR2 YYDKDF (reference sequence). The CDR3 bases are TGTGCCACCAGCAGAGATCGACTAGCGGAGGGAGGTTGGTACGAGCAGTACTTC. Its protein is CATSRDRLAEGGWYEQYF.

In this sample, this clonotype turned up a few times. The V call is TRBV20-1, the J call TRBJ2-2; 8 nucleotides line up with TRBD2. Germline CDR1 DFQATT, CDR2 SNEGSKA (reference sequence). The CDR3 totals 16 residues. The J segment lost 6 bases and the V segment lost 6 bases, leaving 15 bases of the junction unmatched. CDR3 region: CSAGSPAGDRAGELFF. DNA for the CDR3: TGCAGTGCGGGCTCTCCAGCGGGAGATCGAGCCGGGGAGCTGTTTTTT.

This clonotype was counted at least ten times. J is TRBJ2-7 and V is TRBV6-5; D remains unclear. Germline V gene lookup returns CDR1 MNHEY and CDR2 SVGAGI. The CDR3 is 13 residues long. Trimming stripped 2 bases from V and 3 bases from J, with 8 bases between. CDR3 protein: CASSYKGRYEQYF. The CDR3 DNA is TGTGCCAGCAGTTACAAGGGTCGCTACGAGCAGTACTTC.

V usage is TRBV6-1 and J usage is TRBJ1-2, with D unresolved. Trimming removed 3 bases from V and 0 bases from J, with 8 bases in between. The CDR3 covers 14 residues. The germline gives CDR1 MNHNS, CDR2 SASEGT. CDR3 nucleotide sequence: TGTGCCAGCAGTGACGGATATTCTAACTATGGCTACACCTTC. Its translation: CASSDGYSNYGYTF.

The chain uses TRBV24-1 and TRBJ1-1; D remains unclear. The CDR3 has 15 amino acids. Trimming stripped 2 bases from V and 7 bases from J, with 16 bases between. The germline V gene encodes CDR1 KGHDR and CDR2 SFDVKD. CDR3 residues: CATSDSVGIGGEAFF. The CDR3 DNA is TGTGCCACCAGTGATTCTGTGGGAATAGGAGGTGAAGCTTTCTTT.

The sample holds a few counts of this clonotype. The rearrangement links TRBV28 to TRBJ2-1, with TRBD2 matching over 7 bases. After removal of 4 bases from V and 8 bases from J, the junction contained 11 bases not matched to a gene. This CDR3 has 15 amino acids. The germline gives CDR1 MDHEN, CDR2 SYDVKM. DNA for the CDR3: TGTGCCAGCAGTTCATTTTTCGGACTAGACGATGAGCAGTTCTTC. The encoded protein is CASSSFFGLDDEQFF.

This sequence joins TRBV15 and TRBJ1-6; D ambiguous. V was cut by 2 bases and J by 8 bases, with 10 bases left in between. In germline, CDR1 is LNHNV, CDR2 YYDKDF (reference sequence). This CDR3 contains 14 residues. The CDR3 region is CATSRPDRDSPLHF. CDR3 nucleotide sequence: TGTGCCACCAGCAGACCGGACCGAGATTCACCCCTCCACTTT.

In this sample, this clonotype turned up many times. The chain recombines TRBV11-2 with TRBJ2-5, with TRBD1 matching over 7 bases. The CDR3 has 13 residues. V gave up 5 bases and J gave up 5 bases; unmatched junction bases: 5. Germline assignment: CDR1 SGHAT and CDR2 FQNNGV. CDR3 nucleotide sequence: TGTGCCAGCAGCCGGGACAGCCCGGAGACCCAGTACTTC. It yields the protein CASSRDSPETQYF.

The table lists this clonotype with many counts. The chain employs TRBV2 and TRBJ1-2; tentatively, D is TRBD1 (5 bases). V was clipped by 8 bases and J by 2 bases, with 21 bases between them. CDR1 and CDR2 from the germline V gene are SNHLY and FYNNEI. There are 16 residues in the CDR3. The chain's CDR3 is CASPLDVRGLNYGYTF. CDR3 DNA: TGTGCCAGCCCTTTGGATGTAAGGGGCTTGAACTATGGCTACACCTTC.

A few counts support this clonotype. The J gene is TRBJ1-1, the V gene TRBV14; maybe TRBD1 (5 bases). V was trimmed by 4 bases and J by 0 bases, leaving 21 bases between them. The CDR3 is 18 amino acids. Looked up from germline, CDR1 is SGHDN and CDR2 is FVKESK. The CDR3 nucleotides are TGTGCCAGCAGCCGAGGAATATGGGATCGGGGCTTGAACACTGAAGCTTTCTTT. Its protein product is CASSRGIWDRGLNTEAFF.